This T cell receptor beta chain came from a study of a mutant IDH1 vaccine in newly diagnosed glioma. Study-level information: Treated patients had a mean age of approximately 40 years and a sex split that was roughly 60% male and roughly 38% female. Receipt of radiotherapy, temozolomide, or both preceded the study, and most received both. Overall study results and limits: Detectable vaccine-induced immune responses arose in 80% to 95% of patients.

With 4 bases clipped from V and 8 bases from J, the junction kept 3 bases outside the gene matches. CDR3 length: 13 amino acids. CDR1 and CDR2 (germline): SEHNR, FQNEAQ (reference sequence). Time point of the sample: week 23, last vaccination. Each dose delivered 300 ug of mutant IDH1 20-mer peptide subcutaneously with imiquimod. The assay was immunoSEQ multiplex PCR, and TCRdb's table has in-frame clones only and misses some. The repertoire holds about 29,000 clones, with around 80% as singletons. This clone was detected only a few times. Its cognate antigen is unknown. The TCR originated in a woman in her late teens or twenties with glioma. Source: PBMCs, taken from a glioma patient whose treatment included an IDH1 peptide vaccine. The V call is TRBV7-9, the J call TRBJ2-1; 9 bases are a match to TRBD1. The CDR3 DNA reads as TGTGCCAGCAGCTGGGACAGGGACCATGAGCAGTTCTTC. As protein: CASSWDRDHEQFF.